The 16 T cell receptor beta chains given below trace back to one sample, sequenced in a study of identical twins. TCRdb re-derived calls from the 5' RACE reads in MiXCR, one entry per CDR3 protein. The data show approximately 630,000 distinct CDR3 sequences, 7.1% seen once. These sequences were also reported in another study, on yellow fever vaccine responses in identical twins.

The specimen was PBMCs. The origin of the receptors is a woman in her late teens or twenties in good health.

The rearrangement uses TRBV9 and TRBJ1-5; a possible D gene is TRBD1 (6 bases). Trimming took off 2 bases at V and 4 bases at J, with 13 bases between the two ends. This CDR3 has 15 residues. Germline-derived CDR1 and CDR2 are SGDLS and YYNGEE. The CDR3: CASSVGGQKNQPQHF. DNA for the CDR3: TGTGCCAGCAGCGTGGGCGGACAGAAGAATCAGCCCCAGCATTTT.

This clonotype showed up just a few times. The chain couples TRBV4-1 to TRBJ1-1; D gene ambiguous. With 6 bases removed from V and 7 bases from J, the gap between germline ends came to 12 bases. The germline gives CDR1 MGHRA, CDR2 YSYEKL. The CDR3 spans 12 residues. CDR3 DNA: TGCGCCAGCAGACCAATACTAGGTGAAGCTTTCTTT. Amino acid sequence: CASRPILGEAFF.

The count of this clonotype is one. V usage is TRBV28 and J usage is TRBJ1-1; TRBD1 matches 8 bases. V lost 7 bases, J lost 2 bases, and 6 bases stayed unmatched. Germline assignment: CDR1 MDHEN and CDR2 SYDVKM. The CDR3 has 14 residues. This CDR3 is CASNAQGENTEAFF. CDR3 sequence (DNA): TGTGCCAGCAACGCACAGGGGGAAAACACTGAAGCTTTCTTT.

This clonotype was counted a few times. This chain uses TRBV24-1 with TRBJ2-1, with TRBD2 matching 16 bases. CDR1 and CDR2 from the germline V gene are KGHDR and SFDVKD. This CDR3 has 15 amino acids. The V and J ends lost 7 bases and 9 bases, in that order; junction bases with no gene match: 5. CDR3 in amino acids: CATSPGLAGGREQFF. The CDR3 DNA sequence: TGTGCCACCAGCCCGGGACTAGCGGGGGGGCGTGAGCAGTTCTTC.

This clonotype was counted many times. The chain couples TRBV6-5 to TRBJ2-2, with 10 bases aligning to TRBD1. V was clipped by 4 bases and J by 4 bases; unmatched bases: 3. The CDR3 is made up of 15 amino acids. Germline values: CDR1 MNHEY, CDR2 SVGAGI. In DNA form, the CDR3 reads TGTGCCAGCAGTTCCCGGACAGGGGGCACCGGGGAGCTGTTTTTT. It is translated as CASSSRTGGTGELFF.

This clonotype was counted only a few times. The chain combines TRBV3-1 with TRBJ2-3; 8 bases are shared with TRBD2. The CDR3 consists of 17 residues. Per germline, CDR1 LGHDT and CDR2 YNNKEL (reference sequence). V was clipped by 0 bases and J by 2 bases; unmatched bases: 7. Written as DNA, the CDR3 is TGTGCCAGCAGCCAAGATAACCCAGCGGGGGTCACAGATACGCAGTATTTT. It codes for CASSQDNPAGVTDTQYF.

This clonotype was counted between two and nine times. The chain recombines TRBV29-1 with TRBJ2-1; 11 bases line up with TRBD2. V lost 6 bases to trimming and J lost 9 bases; unmatched junction nucleotides: 10. This CDR3 region has 14 residues. Germline V gene lookup returns CDR1 SQVTM and CDR2 ANQGSEA. Here the CDR3 reads CSVPGLAEGGEQFF. CDR3 nucleotides: TGCAGCGTCCCGGGACTAGCGGAGGGAGGTGAGCAGTTCTTC.

The chain has TRBV5-1 and TRBJ2-2; D not resolved. The V end was cut by 5 bases, the J end by 0 bases, with 11 bases between. Germline-derived CDR1 and CDR2 are SGHRS and YFSETQ. The CDR3 is made up of 15 amino acids. CDR3 region: CASRSASANTGELFF. In DNA form, the CDR3 reads TGCGCCAGCAGATCTGCGTCCGCGAACACCGGGGAGCTGTTTTTT.

The chain has TRBV12-3 or TRBV12-4 and TRBJ2-7, with D hard to call. This CDR3 comprises 15 residues. Trimming removed 5 bases from V and 3 bases from J, with 17 bases in between. The CDR3 DNA reads TGTGCCAGCAGTGTCCGCGGTGACGGATACTACGAGCAGTACTTC. Translating gives CASSVRGDGYYEQYF.

This clonotype turned up a few times. The chain carries TRBV9 and TRBJ1-1, with D possibly TRBD1 on 5 matching bases. V lost 1 base and J lost 3, with 10 bases in between. The germline V gene encodes CDR1 SGDLS and CDR2 YYNGEE. The CDR3 covers 14 residues. CDR3 nucleotide sequence: TGTGCCAGCAGCGTAATTTTAGGGGACACTGAAGCTTTCTTT. Protein product: CASSVILGDTEAFF.

This clonotype came up many times. This sequence joins TRBV5-1 and TRBJ2-3; 7 bases match TRBD2. The CDR3 is 14 amino acids. The germline CDR1 and CDR2 sequences are SGHRS and YFSETQ. After removal of 0 bases from V and 5 bases from J, the junction contained 3 bases not matched to a gene. The CDR3: CASSLGGSGDTQYF. The CDR3 DNA sequence: TGCGCCAGCAGCTTGGGCGGGAGCGGAGATACGCAGTATTTT. Combining the CDR3 with reference TRBV5-1 and TRBJ2-3 gives the whole variable domain KAGVTQTPRYLIKTRGQQVTLSCSPISGHRSVSWYQQTPGQGLQFLFEYFSETQRNKGNFPGRFSGRQFSNSRSEMNVSTLELGDSALYLCASSLGGSGDTQYFGPGTRLTVL.

The chain combines TRBV13 with TRBJ2-7; TRBD1 matches at 7 bases. The germline gives CDR1 PRHDT, CDR2 FYEKMQ (reference sequence). V was clipped by 5 bases and J by 3 bases; unmatched bases: 7. CDR3 length equals 14 residues. CDR3 protein: CASSPTQGVYEQYF. Here the CDR3 DNA reads TGTGCCAGCAGCCCAACCCAGGGGGTCTACGAGCAGTACTTC.

The table lists this clonotype with a few counts. The chain is built from TRBV28 and TRBJ1-5; D unclear. Germline values: CDR1 MDHEN, CDR2 SYDVKM. CDR3 length equals 15 residues. V was shortened by 6 bases and J by 4 bases, with 16 bases between the two germline ends. CDR3 loop: CASSLARLGNQPQHF. The DNA of the CDR3 is TGTGCCAGCAGCCTCGCCAGATTGGGGAATCAGCCCCAGCATTTT.

This clonotype turned up a few times. This chain connects TRBV5-1 to TRBJ2-2; D is uncertain. Trimming stripped 4 bases from V and 7 bases from J, with 20 bases between. The germline V gene has CDR1 SGHRS and CDR2 YFSETQ. The CDR3 consists of 16 residues. CDR3 sequence reads: CASSPSSDPGVGELFF. The CDR3 DNA is TGCGCCAGCAGCCCATCGAGCGACCCCGGAGTCGGGGAGCTGTTTTTT.

This clonotype has only a few counts. The rearrangement joins TRBV6-1 to TRBJ2-3, with 9 bases that match TRBD2. After removal of 7 bases from V and 2 bases from J, the junction contained 4 bases not matched to a gene. Germline V lookup: CDR1 MNHNS, CDR2 SASEGT. This CDR3 contains 14 residues. The CDR3 loop reads CASKAGGVTDTQYF. The DNA of the CDR3 is TGTGCCAGCAAGGCGGGAGGGGTCACAGATACGCAGTATTTT.

The gene calls are TRBV11-2 and TRBJ2-5; the D gene is possibly TRBD1 (6 bases). V lost 4 bases, J lost 0 bases, and 15 bases lay in between. The CDR3 consists of 16 residues. CDR1 and CDR2 from the germline V gene are SGHAT and FQNNGV. CDR3 residues: CASSSGVWDNQETQYF. In DNA, the CDR3 is TGTGCCAGCAGCTCCGGAGTTTGGGACAACCAAGAGACCCAGTACTTC.